This T cell receptor beta chain derives from a study of a mutant IDH1 vaccine in newly diagnosed glioma. Overall study context: All eight of the vaccinations patients received fell in weeks 1, 3, 5, 7, 11, 15, 19 and 23. General observations from the study: The occurrence of vaccine-induced immune responses was seen in around 94% of patients. No link was apparently found between pseudoprogression and changes in top peripheral T cell clonotypes.

CDR1 and CDR2 from the germline V gene are SGHTA and FQGTGA. The CDR3 is made up of 15 amino acids. The V and J ends lost 0 bases and 3 bases, in that order; junction bases with no gene match: 2. This sample's time point: week 5, during vaccination. Topical imiquimod was applied with each vaccine dose, which held 300 ug of mutant IDH1 20-mer peptide. This clone is a singleton in its sample. Its target is not known. TCRdb keeps only in-frame clones here, not all; method: immunoSEQ multiplex PCR. The repertoire includes approximately 38,000 clones, approximately 83% of them detected once, and around 1.8% sits in the top ten.

The J gene is TRBJ2-7, the V gene TRBV7-3; 10 bases map to TRBD2. The sample in question was PBMCs, obtained from a glioma patient whose treatment included an IDH1 peptide vaccine. The receptor's source is a man between 40 and 49 years old with glioma. The CDR3 sequence: CASSLTGTSVYEQYF. For the CDR3, the DNA is TGTGCCAGCAGCTTAACTGGGACTAGCGTCTACGAGCAGTACTTC.